These 19 T cell receptor beta chains came from one sample sequenced in a study of early T cells in non-severe SARS-CoV-2 infection. TCRdb re-analysed the 5' RACE reads in MiXCR, keeping a single row per CDR3 protein. The sample contains tens of thousands of distinct CDR3 sequences, over 10% of which appear only once. What was sequenced was whole blood. The origin of the receptors is an adult who was a healthcare worker with PCR-confirmed SARS-CoV-2 infection or an uninfected control (not recorded which).

V is TRBV10-2 and J is TRBJ2-5; perhaps D is TRBD1 or TRBD2 (5 bases each). The germline gives CDR1 WSHSY, CDR2 SAAADI. V was cut by 0 bases and J by 3 bases, with 20 bases left in between. The CDR3 totals 18 residues. The CDR3 here is CASSESGETLPPKETQYF. CDR3 sequence (DNA): TGCGCCAGCAGTGAGTCGGGGGAGACCCTTCCGCCCAAAGAGACCCAGTACTTC.

This clonotype was counted only a few times. The V gene is TRBV20-1, the J gene TRBJ2-1, with 8 bases matching TRBD2. The V gene end was trimmed by 6 bases and the J gene end by 6 bases; junction bases not matched to a gene: 19. Germline-derived CDR1 and CDR2 are DFQATT and SNEGSKA (reference sequence). There are 17 residues in the CDR3. The CDR3 sequence: CSASRGGGGSPLNEQFF. CDR3 DNA sequence: TGCAGTGCCTCCCGCGGTGGCGGGGGGTCCCCCCTCAATGAGCAGTTCTTC.

The chain has TRBV7-9 and TRBJ2-3, with D tentatively TRBD2 (6 bases). Trimming removed 4 bases from V and 1 base from J, with 12 bases in between. CDR3 length equals 15 residues. Per the germline V gene, CDR1 is SEHNR and CDR2 is FQNEAQ (reference sequence). The CDR3 nucleotides read TGTGCCAGCAGCTCCCGGCGGGGCCGCACAGATACGCAGTATTTT. Protein sequence: CASSSRRGRTDTQYF.

V is TRBV6-2 or TRBV6-3 and J is TRBJ2-1; D is possibly TRBD1 (7 bases). V lost 6 bases and J 4 bases, leaving 13 bases between the germline ends. The CDR3 covers 14 residues. CDR1 is MNHEY, CDR2 SVGEGT, per germline. The CDR3: CASRGGTDYNEQFF. The CDR3 nucleotides read TGTGCCAGCAGGGGCGGGACAGATTACAATGAGCAGTTCTTC.

The chain is built from TRBV7-2 and TRBJ2-7, with D perhaps TRBD1 (5 bases). Per germline, CDR1 SGHTA and CDR2 FQGNSA. This CDR3 is built from 13 residues. V was pared by 6 bases and J by 1 base, with 10 bases between. The CDR3 DNA follows: TGTGCCAGCAGGGAAGGGGTATCCTACGAGCAGTACTTC. Residues: CASREGVSYEQYF.

This clonotype was detected only a few times. The chain joins TRBV7-6 to TRBJ1-1, with 8 bases fitting TRBD1. Looked up from germline, CDR1 is SGHVS and CDR2 is FNYEAQ. The length of the CDR3 is 12 residues. Trimming cost V 5 bases and J 7 bases; bases outside gene matches: 3. The DNA for the CDR3 is TGTGCCAGCAGCCTCGGACAGGGTGAAGCTTTCTTT. Amino acids: CASSLGQGEAFF.

The V and J genes are TRBV3-1 and TRBJ2-7; weak D call: TRBD1 (5 bases). The V gene lost 4 bases and the J gene lost 4 bases, with 11 bases spanning the gap. Germline V gene sequence: CDR1 LGHDT, CDR2 YNNKEL (reference sequence). The CDR3 runs to 13 residues. CDR3 sequence (DNA): TGTGCCAGCAGCCCGAGGTCAGGGTACGAGCAGTACTTC. Protein product: CASSPRSGYEQYF.

The sample holds a few counts of this clonotype. The chain couples TRBV20-1 to TRBJ2-7; 7 nucleotides agree with TRBD2. This CDR3 contains 17 residues. The ends lost 0 bases at V and 2 bases at J; junction bases unmatched: 13. CDR1 DFQATT and CDR2 SNEGSKA come from the germline V gene (reference sequence). CDR3 residues: CSARDLPAAGVPYEQYF. The CDR3 coding sequence is TGCAGTGCTAGAGATCTTCCGGCGGCGGGAGTTCCCTACGAGCAGTACTTC.

This clonotype was seen many times. The rearrangement uses TRBV18 and TRBJ2-1; TRBD2 matches at 13 bases. This CDR3 is built from 16 residues. V shed 5 bases and J 5 bases; nucleotides not matched to a gene: 6. Germline assignment: CDR1 KGHSH and CDR2 LQKENI. In nucleotides, the CDR3 is TGTGCCAGCTCATCCCTACTAGCGGGAGGGAACAATGAGCAGTTCTTC. It codes for CASSSLLAGGNNEQFF.

The chain joins TRBV12-3 or TRBV12-4 to TRBJ2-7; no reliable D call. The CDR3 is 13 residues long. V lost 5 bases to trimming and J lost 3 bases, with 11 bases between them. CDR3: CASSPLIIYEQYF. Written as DNA, the CDR3 is TGTGCCAGCAGTCCGCTAATAATCTACGAGCAGTACTTC.

The table lists this clonotype with a few counts. This chain joins TRBV28 and TRBJ2-4; D perhaps matches TRBD2 (6 bases). V shed 2 bases and J shed 9 bases, with 14 bases lying between them. The V gene's germline CDR1 is MDHEN and CDR2 SYDVKM. The CDR3 runs to 14 residues. For the CDR3, the DNA is TGTGCCAGCAGTTTAGGGGGAGGAAGGGGCATTCAGTACTTC. The encoded protein is CASSLGGGRGIQYF.

This clonotype has ten or more counts. The chain has TRBV2 and TRBJ2-1; TRBD2 aligns across 9 bases. Trimming took 0 bases from V and 6 from J; bases not matched to a gene: 3. Germline assignment: CDR1 SNHLY and CDR2 FYNNEI. This CDR3 has 15 residues. CDR3 nucleotide sequence: TGTGCCAGCAGTGAAGCGGCGGGAGGGGCCAATGAGCAGTTCTTC. Amino acid sequence: CASSEAAGGANEQFF.

V is TRBV9 and J is TRBJ1-6; D uncertain. Germline V gene data show CDR1 as SGDLS and CDR2 as YYNGEE. This CDR3 region has 16 residues. Trimming pared 0 bases from V and 5 bases from J, leaving 12 bases between. CDR3: CASSVGGPHNNSPLHF. The CDR3 coding sequence is TGTGCCAGCAGCGTAGGAGGGCCCCACAATAATTCACCCCTCCACTTT.

There are many counts of this clonotype. This chain joins TRBV28 and TRBJ1-2; D unresolved. This CDR3 contains 12 residues. Germline V gene lookup returns CDR1 MDHEN and CDR2 SYDVKM. Trimming took 6 bases from V and 10 from J, leaving 15 bases between them. The CDR3 DNA is TGTGCCAGCAGCCAATGGGAGCGATACTACACCTTC. Its translation: CASSQWERYYTF.

This chain joins TRBV11-2 and TRBJ1-1; tentatively, D is TRBD1 (5 bases). Germline V gives CDR1 SGHAT, CDR2 FQNNGV. The CDR3 loop spans 14 amino acids. Deletions cut 6 bases from V and 4 bases from J, with 15 bases between. In nucleotides, the CDR3 is TGTGCCAGCAGTCCGCAGGGAAGGGGCACTGAAGCTTTCTTT. Amino acids: CASSPQGRGTEAFF.

The CDR3 DNA sequence: TGTGCCAGCAGTGCAGGGACAGGGTATCAGCCCCAGCATTTT. Its translation is CASSAGTGYQPQHF. The chain couples TRBV28 to TRBJ1-5, with 9 bases matching TRBD1. The trim removed 5 bases at V and 5 bases at J, leaving 4 bases unmatched. The CDR3 runs 14 residues. Germline lookup yields CDR1 MDHEN and CDR2 SYDVKM.

This clonotype has just a few counts. The chain links TRBV7-6 to TRBJ1-5; a weak D match, TRBD1 (5 bases). The CDR3 is 14 residues long. V lost 1 base, J lost 4 bases, and 8 bases lay in between. Germline-derived CDR1 and CDR2 are SGHVS and FNYEAQ. The CDR3 DNA reads TGTGCCAGCAGCTTAGGAGGGGAAAATCAGCCCCAGCATTTT. Protein sequence: CASSLGGENQPQHF.

Only a few counts were recorded for this clonotype. The chain uses TRBV20-1 and TRBJ2-7, with 10 bases matching TRBD2. With 7 bases clipped from V and 7 bases from J, the junction kept 10 bases outside the gene matches. CDR1 is DFQATT and CDR2 is SNEGSKA in the germline V gene (reference sequence). The CDR3 is 13 residues long. CDR3 coding DNA: TGCAGTGGCAGTCCGGGACTAGCGAGAGAGCAGTACTTC. This translates into CSGSPGLAREQYF.

The V gene is TRBV27, the J gene TRBJ2-7; 9 bases agree with TRBD1. Per the germline V gene, CDR1 is MNHEY and CDR2 is SMNVEV (reference sequence). The CDR3 sequence is 14 residues long. Losses at the gene ends were 0 bases for V and 6 bases for J; bases not matched to a gene: 3. The CDR3 DNA follows: TGTGCCAGCAGTTTATCAGGACAGGGGTCCGAGCAGTACTTC. This translates into CASSLSGQGSEQYF.